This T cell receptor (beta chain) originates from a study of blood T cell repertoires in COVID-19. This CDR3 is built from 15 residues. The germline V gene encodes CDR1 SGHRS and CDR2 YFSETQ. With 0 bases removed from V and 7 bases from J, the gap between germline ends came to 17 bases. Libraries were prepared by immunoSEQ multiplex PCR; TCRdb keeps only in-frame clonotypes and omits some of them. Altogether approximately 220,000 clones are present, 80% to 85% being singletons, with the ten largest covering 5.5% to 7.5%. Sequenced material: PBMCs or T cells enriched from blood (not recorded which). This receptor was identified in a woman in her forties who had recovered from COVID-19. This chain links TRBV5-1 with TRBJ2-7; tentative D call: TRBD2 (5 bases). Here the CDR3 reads CASSLDQLGLGEQYF. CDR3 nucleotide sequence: TGCGCCAGCAGCTTGGATCAGTTAGGACTCGGGGAGCAGTACTTC.